This TCR beta chain was sequenced for a study of T-cell reconstitution after alpha-beta-depleted transplantation in children. This clonotype appeared many times. V was cut by 0 bases and J by 5 bases, with 13 bases left in between. CDR3 size: 15 residues. Germline lookup yields CDR1 LNHNV and CDR2 YYDKDF (reference sequence). Molecular barcoding with unique molecular identifiers was used for the TCRbeta library. TCRdb ran MiXCR on the PCR reads and lists one entry per CDR3 protein. The repertoire has some 200,000 distinct CDR3 sequences, 9.7% of them found once; the top ten carry approximately 5%. This sequence was found in a human donor who donated a stem cell graft to a child with SCID. The source material was PBMCs from the stem cell graft donor, sampled from the stem cell graft. The chain carries TRBV15 and TRBJ1-1, with D uncertain. DNA of the CDR3: TGTGCCACCAGCAGAGATTCAAGCCAACTTACTGAAGCTTTCTTT. Translating gives CATSRDSSQLTEAFF.